This T cell receptor (beta chain) was captured by sequencing in a study of T cell responses to AZD1222 COVID-19 vaccine listed by TCRdb under 2021. Context from the whole study: TCR sequencing covered 230 to 250 trial participants: 207 given two doses of AZD1222 and some 25 given two doses of MenACWY control vaccine. Trial participants were enrolled by age into 18-55, 56-69 and 70-plus year subgroups, with approximately 150, 30 and 60 TCR-sequenced participants respectively.

The label giving this sample's time point can be read as: baseline before first vaccination. The intended sense of this specimen's treatment or condition label: meningococcal conjugate vaccine given as trial control. Samples from vaccinated people were obtained from the UK trials COV001 and COV002, which included a single-blind randomized controlled phase 2/3 trial of AZD1222 (ChAdOx1 nCoV-19) in healthy adults. Trial participant PBMC samples were collected at day 0 and day 28 after the second dose for TCRbeta chain sequencing. The CDR3 regions of human TCRbeta chains were subjected to immunosequencing. In the paper's pipeline: TCRs in the repertoires were compared against a reference library of SARS-CoV-2-specific TCRs that had been generated with the MIRA antigen-specificity platform. Breadth was defined as the fraction of unique TCRs that were SARS-CoV-2-associated, and depth was defined as the fraction of total T cells that were SARS-CoV-2-associated. Each spike-specific TCR was assigned to its reactive spike region and to a CD4 or CD8 class using the MIRA data. Log10-transformed breadth and depth values were compared by one-way ANOVA with Sidak's multiple comparisons tests. TCRdb provides this immuneACCESS table in a form limited to in-frame rearrangements. Some clones are lacking; in checked studies, under half of them reflect an unresolved V gene, and why the rest are absent is not known. The DNA gave D and trimming, while V, J and clone size come from that table. The sample contains approximately 120,000 clones, around 90% of them found a single time. Together, the top ten hold 10% to 15% of the sample.

Note on this clone: The target of this receptor is not known. No quality values exist for individual bases; no much larger clone is one base distant.

Results the study describes overall, beyond this receptor: Vaccine-associated CD4 TCRs spanned the whole spike protein, with dominant responses in regions 160-218 and 743-854. Epitopes outside the regions mutated in the B.1.351 and B.1.1.7 variants were reportedly recognized by nearly half of the unique spike-specific TCRs. Conclusions about previously exposed vaccinees are limited, since just five to seven AZD1222 recipients were seropositive for SARS-CoV-2 at baseline. Spike-specific TCR breadth and depth rose significantly after two AZD1222 doses compared with day 0 and with MenACWY recipients. Because no day 14 peak-response samples were available, the repertoires could be characterized only after the peak T cell response. The 56-69-year group was small, and its depth increase did not reach significance, likely because of low power. Most participants were white British and females outnumbered males, and the authors suggested that clonal diversity may have been underestimated.

V loses 7 bases at its end and J loses 5 bases; junction bases beyond the gene matches: 10. CDR1 is given as MNHEY and CDR2 as SMNVEV, both from the germline V gene (reference sequence). Reading from cysteine to phenylalanine, the CDR3 counts 15 amino acids. Only the CDR3 region is kept as DNA, spanning 45 bases read in frame from base 1. This receptor was obtained from an adult in good health. This specimen was peripheral blood, taken on day 0 of MenACWY control vaccination. The rearrangement joined TRBV27 to TRBJ2-1, with 8 middle bases fitting TRBD2. The CDR3 region: CASTRGGMEDNEQFF. The sequenced DNA: TGTGCCAGCACTCGCGGGGGGATGGAGGACAATGAGCAGTTCTTC.